Below, 28 T cell receptor beta chains from the same sample are listed, as sequenced in a study of control samples from healthy donors and cancer patients. Sequencing was performed with immunoSEQ multiplex PCR; in TCRdb, only in-frame clones are kept and a portion is missing. The sample holds some 150,000 clones; about 94% are singletons and the top ten take around 6.2%. Sequences were obtained from blood. The receptors derive from a man aged 35-49 years in good health.

In this sample, this clone turned up once. The chain combines TRBV19 with TRBJ1-5; D gene ambiguous. Between the trimmed V and J ends, which lost 3 bases and 0 bases, there was a span of 9 bases. Germline V gene data show CDR1 as LNHDA and CDR2 as SQIVND (reference sequence). This CDR3 has 15 amino acids. CDR3 bases: TGTGCCAGTAGTATCAGTCCGGGTAGCAATCAGCCCCAGCATTTT. Translation: CASSISPGSNQPQHF.

V is TRBV11-2 and J is TRBJ2-7; perhaps TRBD1 as D (6 bases). V lost 5 bases and J 1 base, leaving 9 bases between the germline ends. The CDR3 contains 13 residues. Germline loops: CDR1 SGHAT, CDR2 FQNNGV. The CDR3 reads CASSHGQSYEQYF. DNA for the CDR3: TGTGCCAGCAGCCATGGACAGTCCTACGAGCAGTACTTC.

The chain carries TRBV7-9 and TRBJ2-7; weak D call: TRBD1 (6 bases). The CDR3 length is 15 residues. Trimming removed 3 bases at V and 3 bases at J, with 15 bases between. Germline V gene data show CDR1 as SEHNR and CDR2 as FQNEAQ (reference sequence). CDR3 coding DNA: TGTGCCAGCAGCTTCACCGGGACACCCGTCTACGAGCAGTACTTC. Amino acid sequence: CASSFTGTPVYEQYF.

V usage is TRBV2 and J usage is TRBJ1-2, with D perhaps TRBD1 (5 bases). V lost 8 bases, J lost 7 bases, and 17 bases lay in between. The CDR3 consists of 13 residues. Germline values: CDR1 SNHLY, CDR2 FYNNEI. The CDR3 protein is CASPGGSPGGYTF. CDR3 in DNA: TGTGCCAGCCCCGGGGGGTCTCCGGGTGGCTACACCTTC.

This rearrangement joins TRBV11-3 to TRBJ1-1, with D uncertain. The germline CDR1 and CDR2 sequences are SGHNT and YENEEA. CDR3 length equals 13 residues. The germline V and J ends were trimmed by 2 bases and 3 bases, with 7 bases remaining between them. CDR3 bases: TGTGCCAGCAGCTTAAGGGATGACACTGAAGCTTTCTTT. As protein: CASSLRDDTEAFF.

J is TRBJ1-4 and V is TRBV7-2, with a possible D match to TRBD1 (5 bases). CDR1 and CDR2 (germline): SGHTA, FQGNSA. V was cut by 4 bases and J by 4 bases, with 13 bases left in between. CDR3 size: 15 residues. The CDR3 DNA reads as TGTGCCAGCAGCTCGAGGGGTCATGGTAATGAAAAACTGTTTTTT. This encodes CASSSRGHGNEKLFF.

This clone was detected a few times. The chain carries TRBV29-1 and TRBJ2-1, with a weak D call TRBD1 (7 bases). The CDR3 has 14 amino acids. V was shortened by 4 bases and J by 7 bases, with 17 bases between the two germline ends. CDR1 is SQVTM, CDR2 ANQGSEA, per germline. The CDR3: CSVVGWSGGNEQFF. The CDR3 region has the DNA TGCAGCGTTGTAGGATGGTCAGGGGGGAATGAGCAGTTCTTC.

V usage is TRBV4-1 and J usage is TRBJ1-2; D perhaps matches TRBD1 (6 bases). The ends were cut back, 3 bases at V and 2 bases at J, with 10 bases in the middle. The germline CDR1 and CDR2 sequences are MGHRA and YSYEKL. The CDR3 contains 14 residues. The chain's CDR3 is CASSQPQGNYGYTF. CDR3 sequence (DNA): TGCGCCAGCAGCCAGCCCCAGGGGAACTATGGCTACACCTTC.

The gene calls are TRBV7-3 and TRBJ2-1; the D gene is possibly TRBD2 (5 bases). The germline V gene encodes CDR1 SGHTA and CDR2 FQGTGA. With 4 bases removed from V and 0 bases from J, the gap between germline ends came to 10 bases. The CDR3 has 15 amino acids. The DNA for the CDR3 is TGTGCCAGCAGCTCGCTGGGGAGCTCCTACAATGAGCAGTTCTTC. As protein: CASSSLGSSYNEQFF.

The chain has TRBV29-1 and TRBJ1-2; 8 bases line up with TRBD1. J gave up 8 bases and V 0 bases, and 8 bases lay outside the gene matches. Germline loops: CDR1 SQVTM, CDR2 ANQGSEA. The CDR3 contains 14 residues. The CDR3 region is CSVEDILQGEGYTF. In nucleotides, the CDR3 is TGCAGCGTTGAAGATATCCTACAGGGGGAGGGCTACACCTTC.

This chain connects TRBV7-9 to TRBJ2-1; D assignment may be TRBD1 or TRBD2 (5 bases each). CDR3 size: 14 residues. Germline-derived CDR1 and CDR2 are SEHNR and FQNEAQ (reference sequence). V lost 4 bases to trimming and J lost 7 bases, with 14 bases between them. CDR3 DNA: TGTGCCAGCAGCTCCATGGGGCCGGGGAATGAGCAGTTCTTC. It yields the protein CASSSMGPGNEQFF.

The V gene is TRBV5-1, the J gene TRBJ1-2; D is unresolved. The germline V gene encodes CDR1 SGHRS and CDR2 YFSETQ. The CDR3 is 14 amino acids. Deletions cut 0 bases from V and 3 bases from J, with 9 bases between. This CDR3 is CASSLEGGDYGYTF. The CDR3 DNA reads as TGCGCCAGCAGCTTGGAAGGTGGGGACTATGGCTACACCTTC.

CDR3 nucleotides: TGTGCCAGCAGCCAAGCGTGGATGGGAGAGGCTGGAAACACCATATATTTT. This sequence encodes CASSQAWMGEAGNTIYF. This chain links TRBV3-1 (or the pseudogene TRBV3-2) with TRBJ1-3; D is uncertain. Germline loops: CDR1 LGHDT, CDR2 YNNKEL (reference sequence). The V gene lost 1 base and the J gene lost 2 bases, with 15 bases spanning the gap. The CDR3 has 17 amino acids.

The J gene is TRBJ1-6, the V gene TRBV9; 9 bases are a match to TRBD1. This CDR3 has 15 amino acids. Germline trimming cut 3 bases from V and 8 bases from J; bases unmatched to any gene: 6. CDR1 SGDLS and CDR2 YYNGEE come from the germline V gene. The CDR3 nucleotides read TGTGCCAGCAGCGGAGAGGGACAGGGTGATTCACCCCTCCACTTT. Protein: CASSGEGQGDSPLHF.

V gene TRBV28 combines with J gene TRBJ1-6; 7 bases are shared with TRBD1. The CDR3 sequence is 15 residues long. With V trimmed by 5 bases and J by 9 bases, 10 bases remained unmatched. The germline V gene encodes CDR1 MDHEN and CDR2 SYDVKM. For the CDR3, the DNA is TGTGCCAGCAGTCCCGCGGACAGGTTAGGTTCACCCCTCCACTTT. The encoded protein is CASSPADRLGSPLHF.

CDR3 region: CASSGSATDTQYF. The CDR3 bases are TGTGCCAGCAGTGGGTCAGCCACAGATACGCAGTATTTT. The chain links TRBV6-4 to TRBJ2-3; no clear D gene. Germline lookup yields CDR1 MRHNA and CDR2 SNTAGT. CDR3 length: 13 amino acids. V was shortened by 4 bases and J by 2 bases, with 7 bases between the two germline ends.

This clone was recorded a few times. The chain uses TRBV20-1 and TRBJ2-2; D is ambiguous. The CDR3 is made up of 12 amino acids. CDR1 DFQATT and CDR2 SNEGSKA come from the germline V gene (reference sequence). V lost 3 bases, J lost 4 bases, and 6 bases lay in between. The CDR3 region has the DNA TGCAGTGCTAGTCTTAGCACCGGGGAGCTGTTTTTT. Its protein is CSASLSTGELFF.

This chain links TRBV3-1 (or the pseudogene TRBV3-2) with TRBJ1-6, with D perhaps matching TRBD1 (6 bases). The germline V and J ends were trimmed by 0 bases and 5 bases, with 23 bases remaining between them. The CDR3 runs to 20 residues. In germline, CDR1 is LGHDT, CDR2 YNNKEL (reference sequence). For the CDR3, the DNA is TGTGCCAGCAGCCAAGATCTCGACCGGGCGAGGGGGTGGGATAATTCACCCCTCCACTTT. This encodes CASSQDLDRARGWDNSPLHF.

V and J are TRBV6-5 and TRBJ1-1, with D hard to call. Trimming removed 6 bases from V and 0 bases from J, with 11 bases in between. From germline, CDR1 is MNHEY and CDR2 SVGAGI. CDR3 length equals 14 residues. In nucleotides, the CDR3 is TGTGCCAGCAGGCAGTGGAGGTTGAACACTGAAGCTTTCTTT. This sequence encodes CASRQWRLNTEAFF.

The chain combines TRBV19 with TRBJ2-3, with 8 bases fitting TRBD2. Unmatched junction bases numbered 3, after V lost 4 bases and J lost 3 bases. The CDR3 extends over 14 amino acids. Looked up from germline, CDR1 is LNHDA and CDR2 is SQIVND (reference sequence). This chain's CDR3 is CASSNTGGTDTQYF. The DNA for the CDR3 is TGTGCCAGTAGTAACACGGGGGGGACAGATACGCAGTATTTT.

The chain links TRBV18 to TRBJ1-2; 8 nucleotides match TRBD1. The ends lost 3 bases at V and 4 bases at J; junction bases unmatched: 13. The CDR3 length is 17 residues. Germline CDR1 is KGHSH and CDR2 is LQKENI. CDR3 in amino acids: CASSPFRTGFSSYGYTF. The CDR3 DNA sequence: TGTGCCAGCTCACCTTTCCGGACAGGGTTTTCCTCCTATGGCTACACCTTC.

The chain couples TRBV7-6 to TRBJ1-2; 7 bases fit TRBD1. Germline trimming cut 0 bases from V and 8 bases from J; bases unmatched to any gene: 3. CDR1 and CDR2 (germline): SGHVS, FNYEAQ. CDR3 length equals 13 residues. DNA of the CDR3: TGTGCCAGCAGCTTAGCCCCAGGGGGGGGCTACACCTTC. Its protein product is CASSLAPGGGYTF.

The gene calls are TRBV29-1 and TRBJ1-2; TRBD1 is a possible D gene (5 bases). The germline V and J ends were trimmed by 4 bases and 2 bases, with 11 bases remaining between them. Germline loops: CDR1 SQVTM, CDR2 ANQGSEA. CDR3 length: 13 residues. CDR3 bases: TGCAGCGTTGGGGGCACACTAAACTATGGCTACACCTTC. Residues: CSVGGTLNYGYTF.

V usage is TRBV6-2 or TRBV6-3 and J usage is TRBJ2-7; the D is unclear. Trimming removed 0 bases from V and 2 bases from J, with 8 bases in between. CDR3 length: 14 amino acids. Per the germline V gene, CDR1 is MNHEY and CDR2 is SVGEGT. The CDR3 loop is CASSYSISAYEQYF. CDR3 DNA: TGTGCCAGCAGTTACTCGATAAGTGCCTACGAGCAGTACTTC.

A few counts support this clone. The V call is TRBV2, the J call TRBJ1-5; 7 bases align to TRBD1. CDR1 and CDR2 (germline): SNHLY, FYNNEI. This CDR3 spans 14 amino acids. Trimming at V came to 6 bases and at J to 4 bases, leaving 6 bases not matched to a gene. This CDR3 is CASSRDRMNQPQHF. The CDR3 coding sequence is TGTGCCAGCAGCCGGGACAGAATGAATCAGCCCCAGCATTTT.

This sequence joins TRBV27 and TRBJ1-4; D unclear. CDR3 length: 13 residues. Trimming left V 3 bases short and J 5 bases short, with 7 bases between. The germline CDR1 and CDR2 sequences are MNHEY and SMNVEV (reference sequence). The CDR3 nucleotides read TGTGCCAGCAGTTTTAAGAGAAATGAAAAACTGTTTTTT. It yields the protein CASSFKRNEKLFF.

V and J are TRBV30 and TRBJ1-2; possibly TRBD1 for D (5 bases). The V end was cut by 5 bases, the J end by 14 bases, with 24 bases between. This CDR3 contains 13 residues. CDR1 is GTSNPN and CDR2 is SVGIG in the germline V gene (reference sequence). The CDR3 DNA follows: TGTGCCTGGGACGGAGAGGGGCGCGCGGTGGGGACCTTC. It yields the protein CAWDGEGRAVGTF.

The V and J genes are TRBV4-1 and TRBJ1-1, with D unclear. CDR3 size: 13 residues. V lost 0 bases to trimming and J lost 4 bases, with 6 bases between them. CDR1 is MGHRA and CDR2 is YSYEKL in the germline V gene. CDR3 sequence reads: CASSQDRGTEAFF. The CDR3 nucleotides are TGCGCCAGCAGCCAAGATCGGGGCACTGAAGCTTTCTTT.